The clone carrying this TCR beta chain showed up just a few times. The antigen remains undetermined. The sample contains more than one DNA sequence encoding this CDR3. Isolated RNA was reverse transcribed in full, so expressed TCRB transcripts were sequenced. The repertoire was sequenced with immunoSEQ multiplex PCR; TCRdb's copy has only in-frame clones and lacks some. The sample comprises 400,000 to 600,000 clones, roughly 31% of which are singletons, and 0.05% to 0.07% rests with the top ten. The data originate from a study of beta chain features in type 1 diabetes. Study-wide results and limits: More deletions and fewer insertions at VDJ junctions were seen in type 1 diabetes patients.

Per the germline V gene, CDR1 is SGHNT and CDR2 is YYREEE (reference sequence). This CDR3 contains 12 residues. V was clipped by 4 bases and J by 1 base, with 5 bases between them. Purity exceeding 98% was reached by all sorted populations. The receptor was derived from a man between 18 and 35 years old in good health. Sample: naive CD4+ T cells from blood. The chain has TRBV5-4 and TRBJ2-5, with no clear D. As DNA, the CDR3 is TGTGCCAGCAGCCTCCCCCAAGAGACCCAGTACTTC. Residues: CASSLPQETQYF.